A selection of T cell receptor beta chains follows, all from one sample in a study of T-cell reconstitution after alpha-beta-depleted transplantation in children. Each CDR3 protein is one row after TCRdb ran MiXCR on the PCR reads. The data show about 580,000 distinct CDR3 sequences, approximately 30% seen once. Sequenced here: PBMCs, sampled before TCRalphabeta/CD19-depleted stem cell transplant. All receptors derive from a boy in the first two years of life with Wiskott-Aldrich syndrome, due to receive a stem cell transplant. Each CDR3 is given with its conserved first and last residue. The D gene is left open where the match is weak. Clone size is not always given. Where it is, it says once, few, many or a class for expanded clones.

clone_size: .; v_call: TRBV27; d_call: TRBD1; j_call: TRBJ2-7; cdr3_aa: CASSSRPGQGDSYEQYF; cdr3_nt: TGTGCCAGCAGTTCAAGACCGGGACAGGGGGACTCCTACGAGCAGTACTTC
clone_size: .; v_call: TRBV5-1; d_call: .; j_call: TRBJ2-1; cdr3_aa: CASSPGRERNEQFF; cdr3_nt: TGCGCCAGCAGCCCGGGACGGGAGCGCAATGAGCAGTTCTTC
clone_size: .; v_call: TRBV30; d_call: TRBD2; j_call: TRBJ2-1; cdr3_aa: CAWSTGRRDEQFF; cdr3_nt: TGTGCCTGGAGTACCGGGAGGAGGGATGAGCAGTTCTTC
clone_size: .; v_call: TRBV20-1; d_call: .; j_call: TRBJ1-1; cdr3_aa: CSARSPRGPGAEAFF; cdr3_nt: TGCAGTGCTAGAAGCCCCAGGGGCCCTGGGGCTGAAGCTTTCTTT
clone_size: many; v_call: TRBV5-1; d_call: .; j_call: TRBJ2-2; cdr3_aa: CASSSLTGELFF; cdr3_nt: TGCGCCAGCAGCTCGCTCACCGGGGAGCTGTTTTTT
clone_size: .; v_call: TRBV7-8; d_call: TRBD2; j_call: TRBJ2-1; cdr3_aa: CASSFRRGDYNEQFF; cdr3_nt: TGTGCCAGCAGCTTCCGCCGGGGGGACTACAATGAGCAGTTCTTC
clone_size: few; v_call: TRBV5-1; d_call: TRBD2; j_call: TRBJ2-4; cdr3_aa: CASSLAGTSVNIQYF; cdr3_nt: TGCGCCAGCAGCTTGGCCGGGACTAGCGTAAACATTCAGTACTTC
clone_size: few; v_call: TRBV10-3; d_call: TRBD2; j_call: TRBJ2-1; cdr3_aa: CAISESPGGSNEQFF; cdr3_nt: TGTGCCATCAGTGAGTCTCCGGGAGGGAGCAATGAGCAGTTCTTC
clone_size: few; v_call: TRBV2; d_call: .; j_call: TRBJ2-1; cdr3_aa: CASSEVSYKNEQFF; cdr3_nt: TGTGCCAGCAGTGAAGTCAGTTACAAAAATGAGCAGTTCTTC
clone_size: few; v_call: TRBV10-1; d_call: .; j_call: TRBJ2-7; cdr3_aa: CASSTGTETYEQYF; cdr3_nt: TGCGCCAGCAGTACCGGGACGGAAACCTACGAGCAGTACTTC
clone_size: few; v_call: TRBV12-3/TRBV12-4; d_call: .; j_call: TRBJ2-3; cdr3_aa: CASREDLLTDTQYF; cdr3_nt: TGTGCCAGCAGGGAAGACCTACTCACAGATACGCAGTATTTT
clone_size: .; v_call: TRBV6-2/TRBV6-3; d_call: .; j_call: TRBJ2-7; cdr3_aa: CASSYSVGQGSGRAASEQYF; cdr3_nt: TGTGCCAGCAGTTACTCAGTGGGACAGGGGAGCGGGAGGGCCGCTTCCGAGCAGTACTTC
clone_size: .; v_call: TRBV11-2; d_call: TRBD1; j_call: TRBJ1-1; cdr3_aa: CASSLGWTGGVNTEAFF; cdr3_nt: TGTGCCAGCAGCTTAGGGTGGACAGGCGGCGTGAACACTGAAGCTTTCTTT
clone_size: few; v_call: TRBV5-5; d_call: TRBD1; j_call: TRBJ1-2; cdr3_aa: CASSETGAANYGYTF; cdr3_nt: TGTGCCAGCAGCGAAACAGGGGCCGCTAACTATGGCTACACCTTC
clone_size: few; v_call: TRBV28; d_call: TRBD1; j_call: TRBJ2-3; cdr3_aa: CASSFPVGRQGADTQYF; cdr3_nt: TGTGCCAGCAGTTTTCCGGTCGGTAGGCAGGGGGCAGATACGCAGTATTTT
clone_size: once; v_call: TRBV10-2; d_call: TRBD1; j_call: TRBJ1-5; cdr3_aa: CASSLTGDSGQPQHF; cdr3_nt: TGCGCCAGCAGCTTGACAGGGGACAGCGGTCAGCCCCAGCATTTT
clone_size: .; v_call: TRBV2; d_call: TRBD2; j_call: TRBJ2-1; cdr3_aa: CASSGIKGLAGVNEQFF; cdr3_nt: TGTGCCAGCAGTGGTATTAAGGGACTAGCGGGAGTAAATGAGCAGTTCTTC
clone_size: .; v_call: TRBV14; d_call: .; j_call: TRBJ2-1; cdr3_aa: CASSRHGRRQFF; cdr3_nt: TGTGCCAGCAGCCGACACGGCCGGCGGCAGTTCTTC
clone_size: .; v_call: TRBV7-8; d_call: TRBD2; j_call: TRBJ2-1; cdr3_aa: CASSFLTSGSGNEQFF; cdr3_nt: TGTGCCAGCAGTTTTCTAACTAGCGGGAGCGGGAATGAGCAGTTCTTC
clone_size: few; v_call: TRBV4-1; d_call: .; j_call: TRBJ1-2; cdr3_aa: CASSQPGEGKGYTF; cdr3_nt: TGCGCCAGCAGCCAACCAGGGGAAGGGAAAGGCTACACCTTC
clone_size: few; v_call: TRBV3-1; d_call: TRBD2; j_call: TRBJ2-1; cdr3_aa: CASSQVGGSRNNEQFF; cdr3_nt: TGTGCCAGCAGCCAAGTCGGCGGGAGTCGCAACAATGAGCAGTTCTTC
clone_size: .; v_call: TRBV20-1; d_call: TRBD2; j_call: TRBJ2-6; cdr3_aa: CSASAGGYSGANVLTF; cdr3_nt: TGCAGTGCCTCAGCGGGAGGCTACTCTGGGGCCAACGTCCTGACTTTC
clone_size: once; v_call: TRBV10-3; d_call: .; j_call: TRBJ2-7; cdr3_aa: CAISERQGEQYF; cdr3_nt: TGTGCCATCAGTGAGCGGCAGGGCGAGCAGTACTTC
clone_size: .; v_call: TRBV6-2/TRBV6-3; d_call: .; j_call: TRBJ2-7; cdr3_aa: CASSYSRSAYEQYF; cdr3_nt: TGTGCCAGCAGTTACTCGAGGTCCGCCTACGAGCAGTACTTC
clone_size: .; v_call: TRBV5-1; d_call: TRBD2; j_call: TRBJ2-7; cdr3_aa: CASSPGGPAYEQYF; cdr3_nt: TGCGCCAGCTCCCCGGGAGGGCCAGCATACGAGCAGTACTTC
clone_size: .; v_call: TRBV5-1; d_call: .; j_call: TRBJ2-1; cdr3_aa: CASSLGDVKQQFF; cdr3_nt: TGCGCCAGCAGCTTGGGGGACGTAAAGCAGCAGTTCTTC
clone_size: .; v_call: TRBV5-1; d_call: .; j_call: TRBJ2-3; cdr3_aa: CASSWGNLGTDTQYF; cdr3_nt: TGCGCCAGCAGCTGGGGGAATTTAGGCACAGATACGCAGTATTTT
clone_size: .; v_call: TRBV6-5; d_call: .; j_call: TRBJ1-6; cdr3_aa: CASSSTHRVANSPLHF; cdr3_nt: TGTGCCAGCAGTTCCACTCACAGGGTAGCGAATTCACCCCTCCACTTT
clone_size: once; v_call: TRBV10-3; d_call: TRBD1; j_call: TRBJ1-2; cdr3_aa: CAISGQGDGYGYTF; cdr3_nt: TGTGCCATCAGTGGACAGGGGGACGGCTATGGCTACACCTTC
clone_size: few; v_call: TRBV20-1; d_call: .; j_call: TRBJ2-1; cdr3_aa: CSARVHGPANEQFF; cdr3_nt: TGCAGTGCTAGAGTCCACGGGCCAGCCAATGAGCAGTTCTTC
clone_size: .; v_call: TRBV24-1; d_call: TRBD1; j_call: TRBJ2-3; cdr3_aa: CATSDLGQGTDTQYF; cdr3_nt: TGTGCCACCAGTGACCTGGGACAGGGCACAGATACGCAGTATTTT
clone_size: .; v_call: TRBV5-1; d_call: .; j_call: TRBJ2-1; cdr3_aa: CASSLVWGEQFF; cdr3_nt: TGCGCCAGCAGCTTGGTTTGGGGTGAGCAGTTCTTC
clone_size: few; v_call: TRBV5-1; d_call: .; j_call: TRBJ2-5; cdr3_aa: CASSLVPQETQYF; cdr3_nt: TGCGCCAGCAGCTTGGTCCCACAAGAGACCCAGTACTTC
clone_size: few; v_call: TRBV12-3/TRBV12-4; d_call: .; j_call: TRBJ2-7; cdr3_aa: CASSPLTRGGYEQYF; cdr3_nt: TGTGCCAGCAGTCCACTCACTAGAGGCGGTTACGAGCAGTACTTC
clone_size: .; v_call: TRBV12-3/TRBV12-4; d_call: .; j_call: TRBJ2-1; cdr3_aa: CASRNRPTSSYNEQFF; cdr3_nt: TGTGCCAGCAGAAACCGACCCACGAGCTCCTACAATGAGCAGTTCTTC
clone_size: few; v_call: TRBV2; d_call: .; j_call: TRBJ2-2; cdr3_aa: CASSDDGNTGELFF; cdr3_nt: TGTGCCAGCAGTGATGACGGGAACACCGGGGAGCTGTTTTTT
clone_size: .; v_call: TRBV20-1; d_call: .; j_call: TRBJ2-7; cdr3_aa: CSAKDSRSYEQYF; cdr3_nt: TGCAGTGCCAAGGACTCCAGATCCTACGAGCAGTACTTC
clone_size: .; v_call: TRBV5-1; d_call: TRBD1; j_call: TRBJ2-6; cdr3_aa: CASSWTGDKTGANGLTF; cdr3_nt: TGCGCCAGCAGTTGGACAGGGGACAAAACTGGGGCCAACGGCCTGACTTTC
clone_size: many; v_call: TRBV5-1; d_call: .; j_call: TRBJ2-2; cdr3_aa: CASSARGTGELFF; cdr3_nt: TGCGCCAGCAGCGCCCGAGGAACCGGGGAGCTGTTTTTT
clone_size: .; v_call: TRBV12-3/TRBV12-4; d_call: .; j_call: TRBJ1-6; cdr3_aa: CASSLPGLTNSPLHF; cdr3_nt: TGTGCCAGCAGCCTACCGGGACTGACCAATTCACCCCTCCACTTT